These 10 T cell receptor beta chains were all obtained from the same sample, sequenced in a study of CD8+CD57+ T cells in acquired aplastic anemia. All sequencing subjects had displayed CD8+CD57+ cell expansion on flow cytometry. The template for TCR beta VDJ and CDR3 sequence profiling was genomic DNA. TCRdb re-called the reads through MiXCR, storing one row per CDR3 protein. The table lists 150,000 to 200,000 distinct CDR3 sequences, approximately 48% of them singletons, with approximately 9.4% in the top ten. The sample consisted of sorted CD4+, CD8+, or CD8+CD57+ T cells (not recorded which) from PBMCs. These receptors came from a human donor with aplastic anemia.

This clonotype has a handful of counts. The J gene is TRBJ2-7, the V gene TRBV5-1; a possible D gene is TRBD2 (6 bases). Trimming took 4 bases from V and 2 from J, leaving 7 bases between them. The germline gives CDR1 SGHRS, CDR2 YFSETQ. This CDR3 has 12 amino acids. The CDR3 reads CASSREPYEQYF. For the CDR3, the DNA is TGCGCCAGCAGCCGGGAGCCCTACGAGCAGTACTTC.

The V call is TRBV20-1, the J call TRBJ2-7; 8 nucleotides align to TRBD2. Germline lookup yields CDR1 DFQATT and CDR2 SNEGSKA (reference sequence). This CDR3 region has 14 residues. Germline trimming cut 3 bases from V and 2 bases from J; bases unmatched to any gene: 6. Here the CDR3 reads CSARGRGLAYEQYF. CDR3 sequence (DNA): TGCAGTGCTAGGGGTCGGGGACTAGCCTACGAGCAGTACTTC.

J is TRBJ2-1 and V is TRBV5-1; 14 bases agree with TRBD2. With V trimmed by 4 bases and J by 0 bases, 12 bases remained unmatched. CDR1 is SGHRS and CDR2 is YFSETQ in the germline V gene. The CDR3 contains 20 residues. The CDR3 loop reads CASSHGLAGGYGSSYNEQFF. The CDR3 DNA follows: TGCGCCAGCAGCCACGGACTAGCGGGAGGTTACGGGAGCTCCTACAATGAGCAGTTCTTC.

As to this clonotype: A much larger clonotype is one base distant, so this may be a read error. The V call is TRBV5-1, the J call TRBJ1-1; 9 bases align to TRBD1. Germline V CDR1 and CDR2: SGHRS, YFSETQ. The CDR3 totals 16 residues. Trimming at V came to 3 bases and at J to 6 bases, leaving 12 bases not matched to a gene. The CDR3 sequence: CASSSGQGFGYAEAFF. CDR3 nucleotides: TGCGCCAGCAGCTCGGGACAGGGATTTGGGTACGCTGAAGCTTTCTTT.

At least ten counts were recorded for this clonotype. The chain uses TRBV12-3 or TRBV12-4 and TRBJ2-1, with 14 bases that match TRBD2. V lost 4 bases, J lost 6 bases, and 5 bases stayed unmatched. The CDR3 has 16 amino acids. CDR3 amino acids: CASSSVTSGRVNEQFF. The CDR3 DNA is TGTGCCAGCAGTTCCGTGACTAGCGGGAGGGTCAATGAGCAGTTCTTC.

This CDR3 reads CASAPLRGDSPLHF. The CDR3 DNA is TGTGCCAGTGCCCCCCTCCGAGGGGACTCACCCCTCCACTTT. The chain combines TRBV19 with TRBJ1-6; possible D gene TRBD1, 5 bases. The CDR3 is 14 residues long. V was trimmed by 8 bases and J by 10 bases, leaving 18 bases between them. CDR1 is LNHDA and CDR2 is SQIVND in the germline V gene (reference sequence).

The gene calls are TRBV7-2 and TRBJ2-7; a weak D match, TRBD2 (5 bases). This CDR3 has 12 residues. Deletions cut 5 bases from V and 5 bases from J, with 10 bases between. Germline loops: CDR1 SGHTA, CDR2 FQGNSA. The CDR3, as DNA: TGTGCCAGCAGCCTGGACTTTGACGAGCAGTACTTC. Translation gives CASSLDFDEQYF.

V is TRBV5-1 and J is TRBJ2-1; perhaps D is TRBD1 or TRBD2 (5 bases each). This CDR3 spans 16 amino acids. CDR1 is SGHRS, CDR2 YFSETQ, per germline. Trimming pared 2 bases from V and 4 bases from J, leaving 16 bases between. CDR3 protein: CASSFYQSEGYNEQFF. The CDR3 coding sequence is TGCGCCAGCAGCTTTTATCAGAGCGAGGGGTACAATGAGCAGTTCTTC.

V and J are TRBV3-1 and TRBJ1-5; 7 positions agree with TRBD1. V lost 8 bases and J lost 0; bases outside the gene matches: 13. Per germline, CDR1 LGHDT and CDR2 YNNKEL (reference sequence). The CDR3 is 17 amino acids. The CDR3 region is CASCRGEGDYSNQPQHF. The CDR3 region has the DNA TGTGCCAGCTGCAGGGGGGAAGGGGACTATAGCAATCAGCCCCAGCATTTT. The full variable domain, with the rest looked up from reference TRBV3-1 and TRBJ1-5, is DTAVSQTPKYLVTQMGNDKSIKCEQNLGHDTMYWYKQDSKKFLKIMFSYNNKELIINETVPNRFSPKSPDKAHLNLHINSLELGDSAVYFCASCRGEGDYSNQPQHFGDGTRLSIL.

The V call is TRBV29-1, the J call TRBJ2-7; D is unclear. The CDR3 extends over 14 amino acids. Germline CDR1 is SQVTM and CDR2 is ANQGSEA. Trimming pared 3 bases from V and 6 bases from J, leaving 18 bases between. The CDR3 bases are TGCAGCGTTGATTCCAGCTTGGTTGACGGCGAGCAGTACTTC. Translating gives CSVDSSLVDGEQYF.